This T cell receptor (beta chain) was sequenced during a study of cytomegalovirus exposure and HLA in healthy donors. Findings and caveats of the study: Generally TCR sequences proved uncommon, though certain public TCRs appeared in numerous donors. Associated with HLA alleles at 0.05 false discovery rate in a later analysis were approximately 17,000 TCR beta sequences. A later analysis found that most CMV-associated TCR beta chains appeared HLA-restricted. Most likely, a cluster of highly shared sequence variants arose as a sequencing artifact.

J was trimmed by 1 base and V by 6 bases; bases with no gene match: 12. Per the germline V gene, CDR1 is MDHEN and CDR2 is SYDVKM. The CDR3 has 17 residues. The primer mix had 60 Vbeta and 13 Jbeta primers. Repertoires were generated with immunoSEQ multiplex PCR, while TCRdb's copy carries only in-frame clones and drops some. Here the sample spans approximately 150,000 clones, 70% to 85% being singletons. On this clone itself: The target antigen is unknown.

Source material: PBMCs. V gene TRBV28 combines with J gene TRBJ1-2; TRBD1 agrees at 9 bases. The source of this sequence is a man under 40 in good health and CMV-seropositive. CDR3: CASRGRDRVLINYGYTF. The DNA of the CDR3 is TGTGCCAGCAGAGGCCGGGACAGGGTCCTCATTAACTATGGCTACACCTTC.